This T cell receptor (beta chain) was observed in a study of shared clonotypes between healthy human individuals. From germline, CDR1 is SGHRS and CDR2 YFSETQ. The CDR3 contains 13 residues. Trimming removed 4 bases from V and 3 bases from J, with 10 bases in between. Clones were sequenced by immunoSEQ multiplex PCR, and TCRdb holds only the in-frame ones, with some missing. The sample contains 2 million to 2.5 million clones, more than 85% of which appear only once. The chain links TRBV5-1 to TRBJ2-5; D might be TRBD1 or TRBD2, each matching 5 bases. This TCR was sampled from a man between 18 and 29 years old in good health. Some clones in this sample may be carry-over from other donors' samples. Sequencing input: naive CD4+ T cells from PBMCs. This sample's subset: CD45RA+ positively selected. As DNA, the CDR3 is TGCGCCAGCAGCGGGGGACGAGAAGAGACCCAGTACTTC. Protein: CASSGGREETQYF.